The rows below give T cell receptor beta chains drawn from one sample of a study of CD8+CD57+ T cells in acquired aplastic anemia. TCRdb redid the calling of the reads with MiXCR, one entry per CDR3 protein. This table has roughly 180,000 distinct CDR3 sequences, 45% to 50% appearing once. The sequencing sample was made of sorted CD4+, CD8+, or CD8+CD57+ T cells (not recorded which) from PBMCs. Receptor source: a human donor in good health. Both conserved end residues are part of each CDR3. D genes are given only for firm matches. For some rows the clone size is stated as once, few or many, or as a class when expanded; others skip it.

V	size	D	J	CDR3	DNA
TRBV7-8	many	TRBD1	TRBJ2-7	CASSRDRAYEQYF	TGCGCCAGCAGCAGGGACAGGGCCTACGAGCAGTACTTC
TRBV24-1	many	-	TRBJ1-2	CATSDGRGKDYGYTF	TGTGCCACCAGTGATGGCAGGGGTAAGGACTATGGCTACACCTTC
TRBV7-7	-	TRBD2	TRBJ2-7	CASSLGAGGIPCEQYF	TGTGCTAGCAGCTTAGGAGCGGGAGGAATCCCGTGCGAGCAGTACTTC
TRBV24-1	-	-	TRBJ1-5	CAASPPGVNQPQHF	TGTGCCGCCAGTCCCCCGGGGGTAAATCAGCCCCAGCATTTT
TRBV5-5	many	TRBD1	TRBJ1-2	CASSFQGATNYGYTF	TGTGCCAGCAGCTTTCAGGGGGCGACGAACTATGGCTACACCTTC
TRBV19	-	-	TRBJ1-1	CASSESMNTEAFF	TGTGCCAGTAGTGAGTCAATGAACACTGAAGCTTTCTTT
TRBV10-3	-	TRBD1	TRBJ1-6	CAIKQGADSPLHF	TGTGCCATCAAACAGGGGGCTGATTCACCCCTCCACTTT
TRBV20-1	-	TRBD1	TRBJ1-1	CSAGVGGMNTEAFF	TGCAGTGCTGGGGTAGGGGGCATGAACACTGAAGCTTTCTTT
TRBV7-7	few	-	TRBJ2-1	CASSFGPGDEQFF	TGTGCTAGCAGCTTCGGACCAGGCGATGAGCAGTTCTTC
TRBV20-1	-	TRBD1	TRBJ1-4	CSARVRTGSPNEKLFF	TGCAGTGCTAGAGTTAGGACAGGATCGCCTAATGAAAAACTGTTTTTT
TRBV29-1	few	TRBD2	TRBJ2-1	CSAHSGRAYNEQFF	TGCAGCGCACATAGCGGGAGGGCCTACAATGAGCAGTTCTTC
TRBV10-2	-	-	TRBJ1-5	CASSEGGIGVQPQHF	TGCGCCAGCAGTGAGGGAGGCATTGGGGTTCAGCCCCAGCATTTT
TRBV20-1	-	TRBD1	TRBJ2-1	CSARDRVGHNEQFF	TGCAGTGCTAGGGACAGGGTCGGCCACAATGAGCAGTTCTTC
TRBV6-4	once	-	TRBJ2-3	CATAQGSTDTQYF	TGTGCCACCGCACAGGGAAGTACAGATACGCAGTATTTT
TRBV2	-	TRBD1	TRBJ2-7	CASRVGTGGFYEQYF	TGTGCCAGCAGAGTAGGGACAGGAGGGTTCTACGAGCAGTACTTC
TRBV10-3	-	-	TRBJ2-1	CAIRGAEYNEQFF	TGTGCCATCCGGGGGGCCGAGTACAATGAGCAGTTCTTC
TRBV6-1	many	-	TRBJ1-2	CASTQGASSYTF	TGTGCCAGCACTCAGGGTGCGAGTAGCTACACCTTC
TRBV2	-	-	TRBJ1-4	CAGRDKGEKLFF	TGTGCCGGCCGGGACAAGGGGGAAAAACTGTTTTTT
TRBV20-1	many	-	TRBJ2-3	CSSISGRTDTQYF	TGCAGTTCAATCAGCGGCCGCACAGATACGCAGTATTTT
TRBV10-3	-	-	TRBJ2-6	CAISVGGSGANVLTF	TGTGCCATCAGTGTCGGGGGCTCTGGGGCCAACGTCCTGACTTTC
TRBV7-2	many	TRBD1	TRBJ1-6	CASSPSTGGISPLHF	TGTGCCAGCAGCCCCTCGACAGGGGGTATTTCACCCCTCCACTTT
TRBV12-3/TRBV12-4	-	TRBD1	TRBJ2-2	CASTGTGFPGELFF	TGTGCCAGCACCGGGACAGGGTTTCCCGGGGAGCTGTTTTTT
TRBV7-7	-	-	TRBJ2-7	CASSYGRNYEQYF	TGTGCTAGCAGCTACGGACGGAACTACGAGCAGTACTTC
TRBV5-4	few	-	TRBJ1-1	CASSLGGASGDTEAFF	TGTGCCAGCAGCTTGGGTGGGGCTAGCGGGGACACTGAAGCTTTCTTT
TRBV19	-	-	TRBJ2-1	CATSYYNEQFF	TGTGCCACCTCGTACTACAATGAGCAGTTCTTC
TRBV19	-	-	TRBJ2-7	CATRRGGSYEQYF	TGTGCCACCCGCCGAGGGGGAAGCTACGAGCAGTACTTC
TRBV20-1	many	TRBD2	TRBJ2-1	CSARSGSGSWYNEQFF	TGCAGTGCTAGGAGTGGTAGCGGGAGTTGGTACAATGAGCAGTTCTTC
TRBV30	-	-	TRBJ2-1	CAWKGVNSYNEQFF	TGTGCCTGGAAGGGGGTAAACTCCTACAATGAGCAGTTCTTC
TRBV10-2	many	-	TRBJ1-5	CASSKTGSDQPQHF	TGCGCCAGCAGTAAAACAGGATCCGATCAGCCCCAGCATTTT
TRBV4-2	-	-	TRBJ1-2	CASSQGGSGDGYTF	TGTGCCAGCAGCCAAGGAGGCAGTGGCGATGGCTACACCTTC
TRBV28	few	-	TRBJ2-3	CASSNRIGSTDTQYF	TGTGCCAGCAGTAACCGAATCGGGAGCACAGATACGCAGTATTTT
TRBV7-9	many	-	TRBJ1-6	CASSRDTGRRSPLHF	TGTGCCAGCAGCCGGGATACAGGGAGACGCTCACCCCTCCACTTT
TRBV7-8	-	TRBD2	TRBJ2-7	CASSLTQLAGTEQYF	TGTGCCAGCAGCTTAACCCAGCTAGCGGGAACCGAGCAGTACTTC
TRBV18	-	-	TRBJ1-2	CASSPPGGKGYTF	TGTGCCAGCTCACCACCCGGGGGGAAAGGCTACACCTTC
TRBV19	many	-	TRBJ1-2	CASSENLGYTF	TGTGCCAGTAGCGAGAACCTTGGCTACACCTTC
TRBV11-3	many	-	TRBJ2-7	CASSLSRVSYEQYF	TGTGCCAGCAGCTTAAGCAGAGTTTCCTACGAGCAGTACTTC
TRBV2	many	-	TRBJ1-2	CASSGRGGYGYTF	TGTGCCAGCAGTGGTCGGGGAGGCTATGGCTACACCTTC
TRBV24-1	many	TRBD2	TRBJ2-1	CATSGSGSSYNEQFF	TGTGCCACCAGCGGTAGCGGGAGCTCCTACAATGAGCAGTTCTTC
TRBV4-2	many	TRBD1	TRBJ1-2	CASSQGGQGGYGYTF	TGTGCCAGTAGCCAAGGGGGCCAGGGTGGCTATGGCTACACCTTC
TRBV6-4	-	-	TRBJ2-2	CASSERGADTGELFF	TGTGCCAGCAGTGAGCGAGGGGCCGACACCGGGGAGCTGTTTTTT
TRBV20-1	many	-	TRBJ2-3	CSAREDEWSEGYTDTQYF	TGCAGTGCTAGAGAAGATGAGTGGTCGGAGGGGTACACAGATACGCAGTATTTT
TRBV20-1	-	-	TRBJ2-1	CSAREVGTQLYNEQFF	TGCAGTGCTAGAGAGGTAGGGACACAACTCTACAATGAGCAGTTCTTC
TRBV19	few	TRBD1	TRBJ1-6	CASSGQGDRSPLHF	TGTGCCAGTAGTGGACAGGGCGATCGTTCACCCCTCCACTTT
TRBV9	-	-	TRBJ1-1	CASSPQTENTEAFF	TGTGCCAGCAGCCCCCAGACAGAGAACACTGAAGCTTTCTTT
TRBV10-2	-	-	TRBJ2-7	CASSPVSAEQYF	TGCGCCAGCAGCCCAGTTTCTGCCGAGCAGTACTTC
TRBV6-4	few	TRBD2	TRBJ2-1	CASSDGTSGGNEQFF	TGTGCCAGCAGTGACGGGACTAGCGGGGGCAATGAGCAGTTCTTC
TRBV5-1	-	TRBD2	TRBJ2-1	CASSFGLPVAGAYNEQFF	TGCGCCAGCAGCTTCGGCCTCCCCGTAGCGGGAGCCTACAATGAGCAGTTCTTC
TRBV11-1	-	TRBD1	TRBJ2-1	CASSPGTGFNEQFF	TGTGCCAGCAGCCCCGGGACAGGGTTCAATGAGCAGTTCTTC
TRBV6-1	many	-	TRBJ1-2	CASRGGAYGYTF	TGTGCCAGCAGAGGGGGGGCCTATGGCTACACCTTC
TRBV7-2	-	-	TRBJ2-5	CAGSPVGVQETQYF	TGTGCCGGCTCTCCGGTAGGGGTTCAGGAGACCCAGTACTTC
TRBV2	-	TRBD1	TRBJ2-7	CAGLGEGQGSYEQYF	TGTGCCGGACTGGGAGAAGGACAGGGGAGTTACGAGCAGTACTTC
TRBV20-1	many	-	TRBJ1-2	CSASPPWGEVYGYTF	TGCAGTGCTTCCCCTCCGTGGGGGGAGGTCTATGGCTACACCTTC
TRBV19	-	TRBD2	TRBJ2-1	CARSGSGSNEQFF	TGTGCGCGATCGGGTAGCGGGAGTAATGAGCAGTTCTTC
TRBV6-5	many	-	TRBJ2-7	CASSYSNSGYEQYF	TGTGCCAGCAGTTACTCGAATAGCGGCTACGAGCAGTACTTC
TRBV24-1	-	-	TRBJ1-1	CATSDSINTEAFF	TGTGCCACCAGTGATTCAATTAACACTGAAGCTTTCTTT
TRBV10-3	-	-	TRBJ1-1	CAISVDDRITFF	TGTGCCATCAGTGTAGATGACAGGATAACTTTCTTT
TRBV24-1	few	-	TRBJ2-7	CATSDSTYEQYF	TGTGCCACCAGTGACTCCACGTACGAGCAGTACTTC
TRBV7-9	-	-	TRBJ1-6	CASSASAGKNSPLHF	TGTGCCAGCAGCGCTTCCGCGGGGAAGAATTCACCCCTCCACTTT
TRBV25-1	-	TRBD2	TRBJ2-1	CATSMRTSGRLSEQFF	TGTGCCACTTCCATGCGGACTAGCGGGAGATTAAGTGAGCAGTTCTTC
TRBV19	-	-	TRBJ1-5	CATSSTAPAQPQHF	TGTGCCACCTCGTCGACAGCCCCCGCTCAGCCCCAGCATTTT